Presented here are 4 T cell receptor beta chains from one specimen sequenced in a study of post-analysis software for immune sequencing data (dated by TCRdb to the mid-2010s). Overall results and qualifications from the work: Patients showed significantly higher frequencies than controls for about 5 TRBV segments, among them TRBV5-6, TRBV5-1 and TRBV20-1.

Library generation was performed with PCR. This sample was sequenced with an Illumina HiSeq 2500. To reduce PCR and sequencing biases, unique molecular identifiers were built into the TCR beta cDNA libraries. TCRdb's own reprocessing of the public reads used fastp at Q25 and MiXCR and kept productive beta chains. Each entry merges the rows of one CDR3 protein and shows their most common DNA and genes. The sample includes 800,000 to 950,000 distinct CDR3 sequences, with roughly 58% observed a single time. The top ten constitute 4.6% of the sample. These receptors' targets are unknown. The sequenced material came from blood. Source of these receptors: a girl aged 10-17 years with multiple sclerosis.

The chain couples TRBV18 to TRBJ2-1, with 12 nucleotides matching TRBD2. Losses at the gene ends were 5 bases for V and 4 bases for J; bases not matched to a gene: 18. Germline lookup yields CDR1 KGHSH and CDR2 LQKENI. This CDR3 region has 20 residues. CDR3 in DNA: TGTGCCAGCTCATCGATTTGGACTAGCGGGGAGTCGGGTCTTTACAATGAGCAGTTCTTC. This codes for CASSSIWTSGESGLYNEQFF.

This rearrangement joins TRBV7-9 to TRBJ2-7, with 9 bases aligning to TRBD2. Trimming took 6 bases from V and 2 from J; bases not matched to a gene: 14. The germline CDR1 and CDR2 sequences are SEHNR and FQNEAQ (reference sequence). The CDR3 is made up of 17 amino acids. CDR3 bases: TGTGCCAGCAGGAACGACGCGAGGACTAGCGAAGCCTACGAGCAGTACTTC. It specifies CASRNDARTSEAYEQYF.

The V call is TRBV2, the J call TRBJ1-5; the match to TRBD1 covers 7 bases. The CDR3 contains 13 residues. Germline CDR1 and CDR2: SNHLY and FYNNEI. V shed 6 bases and J 7 bases; nucleotides not matched to a gene: 6. In DNA, the CDR3 is TGTGCCAGCAGGGAGGGGGCAGGGCAGCCCCAGCATTTT. The encoded protein is CASREGAGQPQHF.

This chain uses TRBV4-2 with TRBJ1-6, with unresolved D. The CDR3 consists of 14 residues. Between the trimmed V and J ends, which lost 1 base and 8 bases, there was a span of 9 bases. From germline, CDR1 is LGHNA and CDR2 YNFKEQ. CDR3 DNA: TGTGCCAGCAGCCAAGCACTATTAGATTCACCCCTCCACTTT. This sequence encodes CASSQALLDSPLHF.